One and the same sample provided the 26 T cell receptor beta chains below, sequenced in a study of CD8 T cells in ankylosing spondylitis. Each CDR3 protein gets one entry after TCRdb re-called the 5' RACE reads with MiXCR. The sample records roughly 230,000 distinct CDR3 sequences, approximately 8% being singletons. The sequencing input was blood, either unsorted or a sorted T cell fraction (not recorded which). The receptors derive from a female donor with ankylosing spondylitis or in good health (not recorded which).

A word on this clonotype: A much larger clone sits a single nucleotide away, making a read error possible. This sequence joins TRBV3-1 and TRBJ2-1; TRBD2 aligns across 12 bases. The CDR3 runs to 15 residues. The germline V gene encodes CDR1 LGHDT and CDR2 YNNKEL (reference sequence). The CDR3 sequence is CASSGLAGPTRERFF. For the CDR3, the DNA is TGTGCCAGCAGTGGACTAGCGGGACCTACACGAGAGCGGTTCTTC.

This clonotype was counted ten times or more. The chain joins TRBV6-5 to TRBJ2-7; D possibly uses TRBD1 or TRBD2 (5 bases each). Trimming took 5 bases from V and 4 from J, leaving 15 bases between them. Germline V lookup: CDR1 MNHEY, CDR2 SVGAGI. The CDR3 runs 14 residues. DNA of the CDR3: TGTGCCAGCAGTAACCCCGGGACGGAATACGAGCAGTACTTC. Protein sequence: CASSNPGTEYEQYF.

In its sample, this clonotype was seen many times. This CDR3 reads CASSLRQGLNTEAFF. CDR3 sequence (DNA): TGTGCCAGCAGCTTAAGGCAGGGGTTGAACACTGAAGCTTTCTTT. This sequence joins TRBV11-2 and TRBJ1-1, with D perhaps matching TRBD1 (6 bases). This CDR3 has 15 amino acids. Trimming removed 2 bases from V and 0 bases from J, with 10 bases in between. Germline lookup yields CDR1 SGHAT and CDR2 FQNNGV.

This clonotype was seen more than once but under ten times. V and J are TRBV5-1 and TRBJ2-1, with TRBD2 matching 8 bases. Trimming removed 0 bases from V and 3 bases from J; junction bases left unmatched: 2. Germline CDR1 reads SGHRS; CDR2 reads YFSETQ. This CDR3 contains 15 residues. CDR3: CASSLVREVYNEQFF. The CDR3 region has the DNA TGCGCCAGCAGCTTGGTGCGGGAGGTCTACAATGAGCAGTTCTTC. The entire variable domain, with the rest obtained from reference TRBV5-1 and TRBJ2-1, is as follows: KAGVTQTPRYLIKTRGQQVTLSCSPISGHRSVSWYQQTPGQGLQFLFEYFSETQRNKGNFPGRFSGRQFSNSRSEMNVSTLELGDSALYLCASSLVREVYNEQFFGPGTRLTVL.

This clonotype has at least ten counts. The chain recombines TRBV29-1 with TRBJ2-1, with D possibly matching TRBD2 (5 bases). Looked up from germline, CDR1 is SQVTM and CDR2 is ANQGSEA. This CDR3 region has 11 residues. The V end was cut by 5 bases, the J end by 7 bases, with 9 bases between. The CDR3 nucleotides are TGCAGCGTTAGGACTGGGAATGAGCAGTTCTTC. Translated, it gives CSVRTGNEQFF.

This clonotype was picked up many times. This chain links TRBV5-1 with TRBJ2-1; 11 bases are a match to TRBD2. The CDR3 totals 15 residues. The V and J ends lost 4 bases and 4 bases, in that order; junction bases with no gene match: 4. CDR1 and CDR2 (germline): SGHRS, YFSETQ. CDR3 amino acids: CASSPTSGVYNEQFF. The CDR3 region has the DNA TGCGCCAGCAGCCCGACTAGCGGGGTATACAATGAGCAGTTCTTC.

The chain recombines TRBV7-9 with TRBJ2-7; 9 positions match TRBD1. The V and J ends lost 1 base and 5 bases, in that order; junction bases with no gene match: 6. The germline gives CDR1 SEHNR, CDR2 FQNEAQ (reference sequence). The CDR3 extends over 15 amino acids. CDR3 DNA sequence: TGTGCCAGCAGCTTAGGACAGGGGGAAACCCACGAGCAGTACTTC. This codes for CASSLGQGETHEQYF. Based on the CDR3 plus reference TRBV7-9 and TRBJ2-7, the full variable domain is DTGVSQNPRHKITKRGQNVTFRCDPISEHNRLYWYRQTLGQGPEFLTYFQNEAQLEKSRLLSDRFSAERPKGSFSTLEIQRTEQGDSAMYLCASSLGQGETHEQYFGPGTRLTVT.

The table lists this clonotype with many counts. The chain links TRBV28 to TRBJ1-5; D remains unclear. V was cut by 2 bases and J by 1 base, with 9 bases left in between. CDR1 and CDR2 (germline): MDHEN, SYDVKM. CDR3 length: 15 residues. The CDR3: CASSLPRASNQPQHF. CDR3 nucleotide sequence: TGTGCCAGCAGTTTACCCCGGGCCAGCAATCAGCCCCAGCATTTT. The complete variable domain, with remaining parts taken from reference TRBV28 and TRBJ1-5, reads DVKVTQSSRYLVKRTGEKVFLECVQDMDHENMFWYRQDPGLGLRLIYFSYDVKMKEKGDIPEGYSVSREKKERFSLILESASTNQTSMYLCASSLPRASNQPQHFGDGTRLSIL.

Many counts were recorded for this clonotype. This chain uses TRBV9 with TRBJ2-2; possibly TRBD1 or TRBD2 for D (5 bases each). This CDR3 is 15 amino acids long. CDR1 and CDR2 (germline): SGDLS, YYNGEE. Trimming pared 5 bases from V and 6 bases from J, leaving 17 bases between. The CDR3 protein is CASRARGEIAGELFF. CDR3 sequence (DNA): TGTGCCAGCAGAGCCCGAGGGGAGATAGCCGGGGAGCTGTTTTTT.

This clonotype was observed at least ten times. The chain carries TRBV2 and TRBJ1-1, with 7 bases fitting TRBD1. V shed 6 bases, J shed 2 bases, and the junction held 9 bases outside the gene matches. CDR1 is SNHLY and CDR2 is FYNNEI in the germline V gene. The CDR3 spans 15 residues. The CDR3 reads CASRLTGTVNTEAFF. For the CDR3, the DNA is TGTGCCAGCAGACTTACCGGGACAGTTAACACTGAAGCTTTCTTT.

This clonotype appeared many times. The chain uses TRBV12-5 and TRBJ1-5; no definite D call. CDR1 is LGHNT and CDR2 is FRNRAP in the germline V gene. This CDR3 has 11 amino acids. V was cut by 6 bases and J by 11 bases, with 11 bases left in between. The CDR3 nucleotides read TGTGCTAGTGGCCGGGGAAGGGCCCAGCATTTT. Translating gives CASGRGRAQHF.

The sample holds many counts of this clonotype. The genes are TRBV3-1 and TRBJ1-4; D may be TRBD1 (6 bases). V lost 6 bases to trimming and J lost 7 bases, with 21 bases between them. The CDR3 loop spans 16 amino acids. Germline V gene lookup returns CDR1 LGHDT and CDR2 YNNKEL (reference sequence). The CDR3 region has the DNA TGTGCCAGCAGTCTAAATGGGGGGGCAGGCGGTGAAAAACTGTTTTTT. Translated, it gives CASSLNGGAGGEKLFF. Together with reference TRBV3-1 and TRBJ1-4, the CDR3 gives the full variable domain: DTAVSQTPKYLVTQMGNDKSIKCEQNLGHDTMYWYKQDSKKFLKIMFSYNNKELIINETVPNRFSPKSPDKAHLNLHINSLELGDSAVYFCASSLNGGAGGEKLFFGSGTQLSVL.

This clonotype was detected many times. The chain is built from TRBV20-1 and TRBJ1-6; 8 bases map to TRBD1. The CDR3 loop spans 13 amino acids. Unmatched junction bases numbered 4, after V lost 4 bases and J lost 8 bases. CDR1 is DFQATT and CDR2 is SNEGSKA in the germline V gene (reference sequence). CDR3 protein: CSATGQGHSPLHF. Written as DNA, the CDR3 is TGCAGTGCTACTGGACAGGGTCATTCACCCCTCCACTTT.

This clonotype was seen ten or more times. V is TRBV6-4 and J is TRBJ2-1; no clear D. V was trimmed by 4 bases and J by 10 bases, leaving 14 bases between them. This CDR3 region has 13 residues. Germline V gives CDR1 MRHNA, CDR2 SNTAGT. DNA of the CDR3: TGTGCCAGCAGTGGGGGAATGTTTAGCGAGCAGTTCTTC. Residues: CASSGGMFSEQFF.

This clonotype was observed many times. This sequence joins TRBV7-2 and TRBJ2-3; 9 bases align to TRBD1. The V gene's germline CDR1 is SGHTA and CDR2 FQGNSA. V lost 2 bases, J lost 6 bases, and 6 bases stayed unmatched. This CDR3 has 15 amino acids. The DNA for the CDR3 is TGTGCCAGCAGCTTATGGGGACAGGGATCTGATACGCAGTATTTT. Its protein product is CASSLWGQGSDTQYF.

The chain is built from TRBV3-1 and TRBJ1-5; no definite D call. CDR3 length: 14 residues. Trimming pared 1 base from V and 2 bases from J, leaving 6 bases between. Germline V CDR1 and CDR2: LGHDT, YNNKEL (reference sequence). CDR3 nucleotides: TGTGCCAGCAGCCAAGGGGGAGGCAATCAGCCCCAGCATTTT. Protein sequence: CASSQGGGNQPQHF.

Many counts were recorded for this clonotype. The chain recombines TRBV4-3 with TRBJ1-5; D remains unclear. Deletions cut 0 bases from V and 2 bases from J, with 8 bases between. This CDR3 has 15 residues. Per germline, CDR1 LGHNA and CDR2 YSLEER. Here the CDR3 reads CASSQDLAGNQPQHF. DNA for the CDR3: TGCGCCAGCAGCCAAGATTTGGCTGGCAATCAGCCCCAGCATTTT.

This clonotype was seen many times. V gene TRBV4-3 combines with J gene TRBJ2-1, with 9 bases fitting TRBD2. V was clipped by 1 base and J by 6 bases; unmatched bases: 4. This CDR3 has 15 amino acids. The V gene's germline CDR1 is LGHNA and CDR2 YSLEER. CDR3 sequence: CASSQGLAESNEQFF. The CDR3 DNA follows: TGCGCCAGCAGCCAAGGACTAGCGGAGAGCAATGAGCAGTTCTTC.

This clonotype was observed a few times. The V call is TRBV7-2, the J call TRBJ2-3; tentative D call: TRBD1 (6 bases). Germline V gives CDR1 SGHTA, CDR2 FQGNSA. Trimming took off 1 base at V and 5 bases at J, with 10 bases between the two ends. CDR3 length equals 14 residues. In DNA form, the CDR3 reads TGTGCCAGCAGCTTAGGACAGGCAAGAGATACGCAGTATTTT. Amino acid sequence: CASSLGQARDTQYF.

Many counts were recorded for this clonotype. The chain has TRBV12-3 or TRBV12-4 and TRBJ2-3; tentatively, D is TRBD1 (5 bases). V lost 4 bases and J lost 3, with 14 bases in between. The CDR3 runs 15 residues. CDR3 in amino acids: CASSSRQRRTDTQYF. In DNA, the CDR3 is TGTGCCAGCAGTTCCCGACAGAGGAGAACAGATACGCAGTATTTT.

This clonotype has ten or more counts. The rearrangement joins TRBV6-1 to TRBJ2-5, with D possibly being TRBD1 or TRBD2 (5 bases each). The CDR3 is 13 amino acids. Per germline, CDR1 MNHNS and CDR2 SASEGT. The V and J ends lost 8 bases and 5 bases respectively, with 15 bases between them. The CDR3 protein is CASGTAVGETQYF. CDR3 nucleotides: TGTGCCAGCGGGACGGCTGTTGGGGAGACCCAGTACTTC.

This clonotype was detected ten times or more. This chain connects TRBV20-1 to TRBJ1-1, with 10 bases fitting TRBD1. V lost 0 bases to trimming and J lost 0 bases; unmatched junction nucleotides: 7. The CDR3 runs 17 residues. CDR1 is DFQATT and CDR2 is SNEGSKA in the germline V gene (reference sequence). The CDR3 here is CSARDGTGERMNTEAFF. In DNA, the CDR3 is TGCAGTGCTAGAGATGGGACAGGGGAAAGGATGAACACTGAAGCTTTCTTT.

This clonotype was detected a few times. This chain uses TRBV7-2 with TRBJ2-3, with D maybe TRBD2 (5 bases). Deletions cut 5 bases from V and 2 bases from J, with 17 bases between. Germline V lookup: CDR1 SGHTA, CDR2 FQGNSA. The CDR3 sequence is 16 residues long. CDR3: CASSPSPSLLTDTQYF. In DNA, the CDR3 is TGTGCCAGCAGCCCGAGCCCTAGCCTACTCACAGATACGCAGTATTTT.

This clonotype was seen at least ten times. V is TRBV5-1 and J is TRBJ2-1, with 12 bases that match TRBD2. The CDR3 sequence is 15 residues long. Looked up from germline, CDR1 is SGHRS and CDR2 is YFSETQ. J gave up 5 bases and V 2 bases, and 2 bases lay outside the gene matches. CDR3 region: CASSLWTSGDNEQFF. DNA for the CDR3: TGCGCCAGCAGCTTATGGACTAGCGGGGACAATGAGCAGTTCTTC.

This clonotype was found many times. The V and J genes are TRBV6-1 and TRBJ1-4; TRBD1 matches at 7 bases. Germline CDR1 and CDR2: MNHNS and SASEGT. The V gene end was trimmed by 6 bases and the J gene end by 6 bases; junction bases not matched to a gene: 13. The CDR3 is 16 amino acids. This chain's CDR3 is CASSHNRGGGDEKLFF. The CDR3 DNA follows: TGTGCCAGCAGCCATAACAGGGGTGGAGGGGATGAAAAACTGTTTTTT.

This clonotype has a count of ten or more. The chain joins TRBV28 to TRBJ1-5; D is ambiguous. The V gene lost 8 bases and the J gene lost 4 bases, with 6 bases spanning the gap. This CDR3 comprises 11 residues. Per germline, CDR1 MDHEN and CDR2 SYDVKM. The CDR3: CASGKNQPQHF. As DNA, the CDR3 is TGTGCCAGCGGTAAAAATCAGCCCCAGCATTTT.